The 14 T cell receptor beta chains reported below all come from one sample, sequenced in a study of cytomegalovirus exposure and HLA in healthy donors. The PCR employed 60 Vbeta primers together with 13 Jbeta primers. This table comes from immunoSEQ multiplex PCR, and its TCRdb copy is limited to in-frame clones, with some not included. This repertoire shows approximately 160,000 clones, about 80% found once; its top ten account for 1%. The sequencing sample was made of PBMCs. These receptors were obtained from a woman aged 50 to 60 in good health and CMV-seropositive.

The chain carries TRBV5-1 and TRBJ2-7, with 11 bases that match TRBD1. There are 16 residues in the CDR3. From germline, CDR1 is SGHRS and CDR2 YFSETQ. V trimming: 4 bases; J trimming: 3 bases; junction bases outside the gene matches: 9. CDR3 DNA sequence: TGCGCCAGCAGCCCTGGGACAGGGGGGTTTGTCTACGAGCAGTACTTC. Residues: CASSPGTGGFVYEQYF.

The table lists this clone with a count of one. The chain links TRBV18 to TRBJ2-5, with 9 bases identical to TRBD2. Germline V lookup: CDR1 KGHSH, CDR2 LQKENI. The CDR3 covers 16 residues. After removal of 4 bases from V and 5 bases from J, the junction contained 11 bases not matched to a gene. CDR3 protein: CASSLGSGSQLETQYF. The CDR3 DNA is TGTGCCAGCTCACTCGGTAGCGGGAGCCAGTTGGAGACCCAGTACTTC.

The chain has TRBV14 and TRBJ2-7, with TRBD2 as a possible D gene (6 bases). Germline V gene lookup returns CDR1 SGHDN and CDR2 FVKESK. This CDR3 has 14 amino acids. Trimming cost V 3 bases and J 0 bases, with 9 bases left between them. CDR3 in amino acids: CASSHPGSSYEQYF. CDR3 bases: TGTGCCAGCAGCCATCCCGGGAGCTCCTACGAGCAGTACTTC. Using reference TRBV14 and TRBJ2-7 for the parts outside the CDR3, the full variable domain is EAGVTQFPSHSVIEKGQTVTLRCDPISGHDNLYWYRRVMGKEIKFLLHFVKESKQDESGMPNNRFLAERTGGTYSTLKVQPAELEDSGVYFCASSHPGSSYEQYFGPGTRLTVT.

The rearrangement uses TRBV28 and TRBJ1-1; D perhaps matches TRBD1 (5 bases). This CDR3 contains 15 residues. Germline V gene data show CDR1 as MDHEN and CDR2 as SYDVKM. V was shortened by 2 bases and J by 5 bases, with 15 bases between the two germline ends. The chain's CDR3 is CASSLLGRATTEAFF. Written as DNA, the CDR3 is TGTGCCAGCAGTTTACTGGGCAGGGCTACAACTGAAGCTTTCTTT.

V usage is TRBV12-2 and J usage is TRBJ2-7; TRBD1, the table's D call, lacks a check against the DNA. TRBV12-2 corresponds to a pseudogene. This CDR3 is 14 amino acids long. CDR3 sequence: CASRLGDTSYEQYF. The CDR3 DNA follows: TGTGCAAGTCGCTTAGGGGACACTTCCTACGAGCAGTACTTC.

The V and J genes are TRBV11-2 and TRBJ2-7; the D gene is possibly TRBD2 (6 bases). Trimming shortened V by 1 base and J by 3 bases, and 13 bases separated the two germline ends. The CDR3 is 15 residues long. CDR1 SGHAT and CDR2 FQNNGV come from the germline V gene. CDR3 bases: TGTGCCAGCAGCTTAGGGGCGGGGTACCTCTACGAGCAGTACTTC. This sequence encodes CASSLGAGYLYEQYF.

The V and J genes are TRBV5-5 and TRBJ2-7; D is perhaps TRBD2 (6 bases). V was trimmed by 4 bases and J by 0 bases, leaving 14 bases between them. CDR1 is SGHKS and CDR2 is YYEKEE in the germline V gene (reference sequence). The CDR3 has 15 residues. CDR3 residues: CASSPAGGSSYEQYF. CDR3 DNA sequence: TGTGCCAGCAGCCCCGCCGGAGGGAGCTCCTACGAGCAGTACTTC. Filled out from reference TRBV5-5 and TRBJ2-7, the complete variable domain reads DAGVTQSPTHLIKTRGQQVTLRCSPISGHKSVSWYQQVLGQGPQFIFQYYEKEERGRGNFPDRFSARQFPNYSSELNVNALLLGDSALYLCASSPAGGSSYEQYFGPGTRLTVT.

The genes are TRBV11-2 and TRBJ2-7; 7 bases are shared with TRBD2. CDR1 and CDR2 (germline): SGHAT, FQNNGV. Germline trimming cut 5 bases from V and 11 bases from J; bases unmatched to any gene: 12. The CDR3 spans 13 residues. CDR3 region: CASSKIGGGREYF. Here the CDR3 DNA reads TGTGCCAGCAGCAAAATCGGCGGTGGGAGGGAGTACTTC.

This clone was counted a few times. V usage is TRBV19 and J usage is TRBJ1-6; possible D gene TRBD1, 6 bases. V was trimmed by 10 bases and J by 7 bases, leaving 14 bases between them. The CDR3 length is 13 residues. Germline assignment: CDR1 LNHDA and CDR2 SQIVND (reference sequence). CDR3 residues: CATKDSINSPLHF. CDR3 sequence (DNA): TGTGCCACCAAGGACAGCATAAATTCACCCCTCCACTTT.

V usage is TRBV27 and J usage is TRBJ2-2; 10 bases match TRBD2. This CDR3 spans 16 amino acids. V gave up 5 bases and J gave up 0 bases; unmatched junction bases: 3. The V gene's germline CDR1 is MNHEY and CDR2 SMNVEV (reference sequence). The CDR3 DNA reads TGTGCCAGCAGTATAGCGGGGGGCTCGAACACCGGGGAGCTGTTTTTT. Translated: CASSIAGGSNTGELFF.

The rearrangement uses TRBV7-9 and TRBJ2-7; tentatively, D is TRBD2 (6 bases). Germline loops: CDR1 SEHNR, CDR2 FQNEAQ (reference sequence). The CDR3 has 16 residues. The V end lost 5 bases, the J end lost 6 bases, and 23 bases lay between the germline ends. CDR3 bases: TGTGCCAGCAGCCTTAGATTGTGGGCTAGCGCTGGCGAGCAGTACTTC. As protein: CASSLRLWASAGEQYF.

The chain employs TRBV28 and TRBJ1-6, with D tentatively TRBD1 (6 bases). V shed 5 bases and J shed 9 bases, with 14 bases lying between them. CDR1 and CDR2 (germline): MDHEN, SYDVKM. The CDR3 runs to 14 residues. The CDR3 DNA is TGTGCCAGCAGTCCTGGACAGCCAATTTCACCCCTCCACTTT. Translation: CASSPGQPISPLHF.

The chain carries TRBV6-1 and TRBJ2-5; possibly TRBD1 for D (6 bases). Germline V CDR1 and CDR2: MNHNS, SASEGT. This CDR3 spans 12 amino acids. V was clipped by 8 bases and J by 7 bases, with 14 bases between them. The CDR3 protein is CASGSTGGTQYF. In DNA, the CDR3 is TGTGCCAGCGGCTCGACAGGCGGGACCCAGTACTTC.

This clone was counted between two and nine times. This chain connects TRBV6-4 to TRBJ2-1; D may be TRBD2 (6 bases). The CDR3 spans 14 residues. V lost 1 base and J lost 6, with 10 bases in between. CDR1 and CDR2 from the germline V gene are MRHNA and SNTAGT. This CDR3 reads CASSDWRGSNEQFF. CDR3 bases: TGTGCCAGCAGTGACTGGAGGGGATCCAATGAGCAGTTCTTC.